One TCR beta chain is described in this entry. TCRdb keeps only in-frame clones here, not all; method: immunoSEQ multiplex PCR. This table holds about 58,000 clones, 87% found once. This record comes from a study of control samples from healthy donors and cancer patients. This CDR3 spans 15 amino acids. Germline values: CDR1 SGHDT, CDR2 YYEEEE. V was pared by 5 bases and J by 3 bases, with 18 bases between. Input material: PBMCs. The sequence derives from a woman aged 60 to 75 with lung cancer. This rearrangement joins TRBV5-6 to TRBJ2-7; D might be TRBD1 (5 bases). CDR3 residues: CASRTTGPELYEQYF. For the CDR3, the DNA is TGTGCCAGCAGGACCACAGGCCCCGAACTCTACGAGCAGTACTTC.